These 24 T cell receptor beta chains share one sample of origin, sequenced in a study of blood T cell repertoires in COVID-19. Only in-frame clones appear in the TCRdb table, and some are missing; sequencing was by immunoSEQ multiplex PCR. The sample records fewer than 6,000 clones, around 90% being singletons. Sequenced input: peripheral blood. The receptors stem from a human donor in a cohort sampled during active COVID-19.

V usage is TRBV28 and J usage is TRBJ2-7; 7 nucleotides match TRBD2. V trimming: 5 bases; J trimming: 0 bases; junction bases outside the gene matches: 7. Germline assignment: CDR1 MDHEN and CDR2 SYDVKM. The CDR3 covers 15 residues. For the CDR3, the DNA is TGTGCCAGCAGTAAGAGCGGGGCGACCTCCTACGAGCAGTACTTC. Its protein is CASSKSGATSYEQYF.

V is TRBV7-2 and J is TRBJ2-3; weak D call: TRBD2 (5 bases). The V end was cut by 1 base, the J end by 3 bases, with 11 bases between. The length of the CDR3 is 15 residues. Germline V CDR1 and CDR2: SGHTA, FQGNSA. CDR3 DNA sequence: TGTGCCAGCAGCTTAGGGGGAGAAAGGACAGATACGCAGTATTTT. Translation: CASSLGGERTDTQYF.

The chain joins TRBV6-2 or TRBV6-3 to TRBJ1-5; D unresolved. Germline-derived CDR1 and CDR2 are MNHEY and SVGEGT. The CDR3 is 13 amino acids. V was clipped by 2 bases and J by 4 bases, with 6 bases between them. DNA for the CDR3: TGTGCCAGCAGTTACGTTAAAAATCAGCCCCAGCATTTT. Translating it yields CASSYVKNQPQHF.

As DNA, the CDR3 is TGTGCCAGTAGTCTACAGGGGGCTTGGGAGACCCAGTACTTC. Translated: CASSLQGAWETQYF. The J gene is TRBJ2-5, the V gene TRBV19; 9 nucleotides agree with TRBD1. From germline, CDR1 is LNHDA and CDR2 SQIVND (reference sequence). The CDR3 runs to 14 residues. The V and J ends lost 5 bases and 5 bases, in that order; junction bases with no gene match: 6.

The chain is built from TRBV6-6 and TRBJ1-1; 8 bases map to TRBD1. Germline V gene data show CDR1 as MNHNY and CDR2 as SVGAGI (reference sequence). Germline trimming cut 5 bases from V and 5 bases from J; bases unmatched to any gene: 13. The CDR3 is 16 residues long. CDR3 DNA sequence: TGTGCCAGCAGTCGGGCCGGACAGGGAGTTGGAACTGAAGCTTTCTTT. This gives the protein CASSRAGQGVGTEAFF.

CDR3 DNA: TGTGCCAGCAGCCTCGGGACTAGCGGGGTCACTCGGGGGCAGTTCTTC. Translated: CASSLGTSGVTRGQFF. This chain links TRBV9 with TRBJ2-1; 13 nucleotides agree with TRBD2. The CDR3 is 16 residues long. V trimming: 4 bases; J trimming: 12 bases; junction bases outside the gene matches: 13. Looked up from germline, CDR1 is SGDLS and CDR2 is YYNGEE.

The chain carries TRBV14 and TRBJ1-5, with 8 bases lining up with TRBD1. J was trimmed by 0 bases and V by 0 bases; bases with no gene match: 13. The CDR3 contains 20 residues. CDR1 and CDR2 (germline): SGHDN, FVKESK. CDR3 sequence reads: CASSQEPARHRGYSNQPQHF. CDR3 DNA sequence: TGTGCCAGCAGCCAAGAACCCGCCCGACACAGGGGGTATAGCAATCAGCCCCAGCATTTT.

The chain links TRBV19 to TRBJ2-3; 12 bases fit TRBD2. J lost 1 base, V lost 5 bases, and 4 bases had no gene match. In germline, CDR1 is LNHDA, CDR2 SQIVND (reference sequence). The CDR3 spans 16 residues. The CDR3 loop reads CASSPRLAGGTDTQYF. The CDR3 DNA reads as TGTGCCAGTAGTCCGCGACTAGCGGGAGGCACAGATACGCAGTATTTT.

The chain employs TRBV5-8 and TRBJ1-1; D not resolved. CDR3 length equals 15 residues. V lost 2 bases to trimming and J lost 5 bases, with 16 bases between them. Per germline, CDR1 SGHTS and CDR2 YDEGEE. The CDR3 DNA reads TGTGCCAGCAGCTTAAGATCGCTCGGGAGGACTGAAGCTTTCTTT. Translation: CASSLRSLGRTEAFF.

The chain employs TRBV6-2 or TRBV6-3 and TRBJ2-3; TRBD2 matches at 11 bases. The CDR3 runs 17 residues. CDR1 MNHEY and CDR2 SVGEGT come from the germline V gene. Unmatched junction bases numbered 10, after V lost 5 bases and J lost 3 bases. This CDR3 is CASSARLAGRGTDTQYF. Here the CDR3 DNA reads TGTGCCAGCAGTGCGAGACTAGCGGGGAGAGGGACAGATACGCAGTATTTT.

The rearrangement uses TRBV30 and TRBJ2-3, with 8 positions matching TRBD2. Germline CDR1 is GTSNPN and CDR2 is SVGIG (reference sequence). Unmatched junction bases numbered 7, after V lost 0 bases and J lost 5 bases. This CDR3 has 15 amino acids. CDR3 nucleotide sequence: TGTGCCTGGAGTGTAGGGAGCGGGGGAGGAGATACGCAGTATTTT. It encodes CAWSVGSGGGDTQYF.

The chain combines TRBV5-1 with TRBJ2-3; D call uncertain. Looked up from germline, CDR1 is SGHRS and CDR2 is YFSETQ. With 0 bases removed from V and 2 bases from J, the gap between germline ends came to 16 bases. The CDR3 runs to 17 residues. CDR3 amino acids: CASSLEARRSPTDTQYF. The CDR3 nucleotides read TGCGCCAGCAGCTTGGAGGCGAGGCGTTCCCCCACAGATACGCAGTATTTT.

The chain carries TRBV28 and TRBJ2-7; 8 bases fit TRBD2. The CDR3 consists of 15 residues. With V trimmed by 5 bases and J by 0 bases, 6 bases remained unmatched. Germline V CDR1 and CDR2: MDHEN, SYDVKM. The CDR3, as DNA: TGTGCCAGCAGTAGTAGCGGGGCAAGCTCCTACGAGCAGTACTTC. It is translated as CASSSSGASSYEQYF.

The CDR3 DNA is TGTGCCAGCAGCTTGGCCGGGAGTGGGGCCGGGGAGCTGTTTTTT. Its translation: CASSLAGSGAGELFF. The rearrangement uses TRBV5-5 and TRBJ2-2; D is possibly TRBD2 (6 bases). Germline V gene lookup returns CDR1 SGHKS and CDR2 YYEKEE (reference sequence). The CDR3 has 15 amino acids. Trimming left V 0 bases short and J 6 bases short, with 12 bases between.

Written as DNA, the CDR3 is TGTGCCTTCCAGGGGGCGGAAAATGGCTACACCTTC. This sequence encodes CAFQGAENGYTF. The chain uses TRBV30 and TRBJ1-2, with TRBD1 matching over 8 bases. The CDR3 spans 12 residues. Per the germline V gene, CDR1 is GTSNPN and CDR2 is SVGIG (reference sequence). The trim removed 7 bases at V and 6 bases at J, leaving 7 bases unmatched.

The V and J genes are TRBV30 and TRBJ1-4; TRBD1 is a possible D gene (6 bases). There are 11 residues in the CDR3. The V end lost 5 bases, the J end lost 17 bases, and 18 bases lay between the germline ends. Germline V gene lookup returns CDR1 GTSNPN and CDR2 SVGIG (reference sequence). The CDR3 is CAWGGTQGSFF. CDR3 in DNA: TGTGCCTGGGGGGGTACCCAGGGGTCTTTTTTT.

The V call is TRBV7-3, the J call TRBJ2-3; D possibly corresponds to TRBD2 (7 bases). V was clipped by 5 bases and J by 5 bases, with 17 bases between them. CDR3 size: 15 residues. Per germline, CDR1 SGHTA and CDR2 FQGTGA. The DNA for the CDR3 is TGTGCCAGCAGCCAGGGAGGGGGGAGGATAGATACGCAGTATTTT. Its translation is CASSQGGGRIDTQYF.

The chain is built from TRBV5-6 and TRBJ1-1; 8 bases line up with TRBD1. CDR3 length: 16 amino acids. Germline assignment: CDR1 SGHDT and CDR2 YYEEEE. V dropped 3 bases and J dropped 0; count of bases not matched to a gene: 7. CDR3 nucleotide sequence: TGTGCCAGCAGCTCCCCCATGACAGGGGTGAACACTGAAGCTTTCTTT. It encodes CASSSPMTGVNTEAFF.

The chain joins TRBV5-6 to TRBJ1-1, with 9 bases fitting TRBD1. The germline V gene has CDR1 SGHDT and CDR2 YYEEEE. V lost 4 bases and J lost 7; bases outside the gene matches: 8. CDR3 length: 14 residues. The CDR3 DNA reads TGTGCCAGCAGCGGAAACAGGGGGCACAGTGAAGCTTTCTTT. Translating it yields CASSGNRGHSEAFF.

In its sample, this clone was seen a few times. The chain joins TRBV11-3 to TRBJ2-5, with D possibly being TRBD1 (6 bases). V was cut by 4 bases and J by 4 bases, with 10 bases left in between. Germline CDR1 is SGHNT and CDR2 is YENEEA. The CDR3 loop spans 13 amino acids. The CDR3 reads CASSSQGGETQYF. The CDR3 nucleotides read TGTGCCAGCAGCTCACAGGGTGGAGAGACCCAGTACTTC.

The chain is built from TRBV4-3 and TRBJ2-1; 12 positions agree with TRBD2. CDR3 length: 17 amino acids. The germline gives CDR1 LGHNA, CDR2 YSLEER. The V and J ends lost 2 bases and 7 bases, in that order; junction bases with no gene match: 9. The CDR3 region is CASSQRVATSGGNEQFF. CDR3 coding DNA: TGCGCCAGCAGCCAACGGGTGGCAACTAGCGGGGGGAATGAGCAGTTCTTC.

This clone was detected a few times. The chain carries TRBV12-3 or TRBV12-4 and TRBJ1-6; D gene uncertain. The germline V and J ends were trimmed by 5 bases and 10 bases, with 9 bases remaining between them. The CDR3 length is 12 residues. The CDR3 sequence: CASSILNSPLHF. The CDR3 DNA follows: TGTGCCAGCAGTATACTTAACTCACCCCTCCACTTT.

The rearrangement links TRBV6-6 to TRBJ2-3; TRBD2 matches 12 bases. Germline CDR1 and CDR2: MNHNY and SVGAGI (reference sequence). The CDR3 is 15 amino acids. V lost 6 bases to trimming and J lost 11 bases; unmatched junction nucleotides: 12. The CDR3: CASRTSGGSTRGQYF. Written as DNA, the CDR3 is TGTGCCAGCAGGACTAGCGGGGGCTCGACAAGGGGGCAGTATTTT.

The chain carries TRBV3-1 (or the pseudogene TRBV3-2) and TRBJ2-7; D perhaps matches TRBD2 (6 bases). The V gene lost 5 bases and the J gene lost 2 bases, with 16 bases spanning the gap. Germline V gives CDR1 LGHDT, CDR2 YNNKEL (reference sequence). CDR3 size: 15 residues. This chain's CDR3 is CASSSRGANAYEQYF. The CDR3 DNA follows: TGTGCCAGCAGCTCCCGCGGGGCCAATGCCTACGAGCAGTACTTC.